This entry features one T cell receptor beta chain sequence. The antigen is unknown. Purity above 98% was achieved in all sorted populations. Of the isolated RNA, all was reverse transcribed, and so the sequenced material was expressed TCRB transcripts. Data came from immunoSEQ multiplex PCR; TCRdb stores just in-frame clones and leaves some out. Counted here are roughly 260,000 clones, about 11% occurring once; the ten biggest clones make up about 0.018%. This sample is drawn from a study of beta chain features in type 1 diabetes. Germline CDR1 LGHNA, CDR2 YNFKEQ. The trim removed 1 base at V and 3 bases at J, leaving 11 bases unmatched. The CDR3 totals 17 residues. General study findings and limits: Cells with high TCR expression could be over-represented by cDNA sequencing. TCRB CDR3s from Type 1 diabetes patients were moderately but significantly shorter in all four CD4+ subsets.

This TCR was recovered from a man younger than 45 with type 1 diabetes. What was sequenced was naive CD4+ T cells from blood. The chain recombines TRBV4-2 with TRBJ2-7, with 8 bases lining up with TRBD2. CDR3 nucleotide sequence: TGTGCCAGCAGCCAAGGGGCGGGGGGCGATTTATACTACGAGCAGTACTTC. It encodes CASSQGAGGDLYYEQYF.